This T cell receptor (beta chain) was retrieved from a study of cytomegalovirus exposure and HLA in healthy donors. V shed 8 bases and J shed 0 bases, with 14 bases lying between them. Germline V gene sequence: CDR1 MDHEN, CDR2 SYDVKM. The CDR3 contains 15 residues. PCR was performed using 60 Vbeta and 13 Jbeta primers. The protocol was immunoSEQ multiplex PCR, while the TCRdb copy is restricted to in-frame clones and leaves out a portion. Found here are about 130,000 clones, more than 60% of them singletons; the top ten hold around 1.9%. Sequenced: PBMCs. This receptor was identified in a woman aged 35 to 49 in good health and CMV-seronegative. This sequence joins TRBV28 and TRBJ2-1, with D perhaps matching TRBD2 (5 bases). The DNA for the CDR3 is TGTGCCAGCGGAGGCGGGCCTAGCTCCTACAATGAGCAGTTCTTC. Translation gives CASGGGPSSYNEQFF. Full variable domain (remainder filled in from reference TRBV28 and TRBJ2-1): DVKVTQSSRYLVKRTGEKVFLECVQDMDHENMFWYRQDPGLGLRLIYFSYDVKMKEKGDIPEGYSVSREKKERFSLILESASTNQTSMYLCASGGGPSSYNEQFFGPGTRLTVL.